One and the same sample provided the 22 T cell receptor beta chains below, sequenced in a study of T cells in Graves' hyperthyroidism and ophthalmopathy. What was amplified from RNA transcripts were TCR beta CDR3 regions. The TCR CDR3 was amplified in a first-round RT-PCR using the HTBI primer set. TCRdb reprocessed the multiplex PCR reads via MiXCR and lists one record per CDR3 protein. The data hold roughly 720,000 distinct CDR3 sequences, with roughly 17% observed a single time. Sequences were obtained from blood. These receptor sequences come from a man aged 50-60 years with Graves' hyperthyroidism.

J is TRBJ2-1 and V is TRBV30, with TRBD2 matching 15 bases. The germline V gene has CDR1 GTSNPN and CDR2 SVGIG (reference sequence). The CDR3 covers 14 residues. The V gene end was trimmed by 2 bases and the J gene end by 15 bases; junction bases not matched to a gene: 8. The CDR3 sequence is CAWSPRGLAGGLFF. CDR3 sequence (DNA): TGTGCCTGGAGTCCCCGGGGACTAGCGGGAGGTTTGTTCTTC.

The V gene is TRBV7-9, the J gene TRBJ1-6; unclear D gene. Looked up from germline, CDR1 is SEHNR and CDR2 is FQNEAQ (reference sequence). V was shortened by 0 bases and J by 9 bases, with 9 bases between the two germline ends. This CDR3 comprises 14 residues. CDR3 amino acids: CASSLATGGSPLHF. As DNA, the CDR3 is TGTGCCAGCAGCTTAGCGACGGGCGGTTCACCCCTCCACTTT.

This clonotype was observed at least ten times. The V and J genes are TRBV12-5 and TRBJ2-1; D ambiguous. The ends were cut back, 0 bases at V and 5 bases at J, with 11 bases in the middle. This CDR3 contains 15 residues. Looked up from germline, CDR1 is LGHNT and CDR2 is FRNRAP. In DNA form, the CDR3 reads TGTGCTAGTGGTTTGGTGGGGAATGGGGACAATGAGCAGTTCTTC. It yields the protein CASGLVGNGDNEQFF.

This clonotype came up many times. CDR3 DNA sequence: TGTGCCAGCAGCCCATCTAGAATGGGATGGAACACTGAAGCTTTCTTT. Its protein is CASSPSRMGWNTEAFF. The rearrangement links TRBV12-3 or TRBV12-4 to TRBJ1-1; D ambiguous. V shed 6 bases and J shed 1 base, with 18 bases lying between them. The CDR3 has 16 residues.

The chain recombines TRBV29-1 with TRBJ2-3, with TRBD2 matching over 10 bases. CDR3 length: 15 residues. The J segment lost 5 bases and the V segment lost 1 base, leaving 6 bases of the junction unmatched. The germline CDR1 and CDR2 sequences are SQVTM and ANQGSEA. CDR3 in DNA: TGCAGCGTTGAAGCGGCTAGCGGGAGAAGAGATACGCAGTATTTT. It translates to CSVEAASGRRDTQYF.

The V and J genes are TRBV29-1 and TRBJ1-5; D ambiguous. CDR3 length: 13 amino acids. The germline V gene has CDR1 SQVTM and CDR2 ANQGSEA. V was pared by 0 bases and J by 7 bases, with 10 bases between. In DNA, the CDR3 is TGCAGCGTTGAAGATTCGGTCGGGCAGCCCCAGCATTTT. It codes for CSVEDSVGQPQHF.

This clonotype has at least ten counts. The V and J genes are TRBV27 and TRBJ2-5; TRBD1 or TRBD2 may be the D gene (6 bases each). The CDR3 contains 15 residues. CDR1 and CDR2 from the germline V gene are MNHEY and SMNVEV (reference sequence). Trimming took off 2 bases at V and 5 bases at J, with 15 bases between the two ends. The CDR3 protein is CASSLLGGGRETQYF. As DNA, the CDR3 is TGTGCCAGCAGTTTACTGGGGGGCGGGCGGGAGACCCAGTACTTC.

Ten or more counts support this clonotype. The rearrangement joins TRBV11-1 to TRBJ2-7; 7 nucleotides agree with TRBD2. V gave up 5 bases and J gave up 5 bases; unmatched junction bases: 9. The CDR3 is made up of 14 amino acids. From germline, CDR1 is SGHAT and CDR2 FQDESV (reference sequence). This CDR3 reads CASSPVAGTNEQYF. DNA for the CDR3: TGTGCCAGCAGCCCGGTGGCAGGGACTAACGAGCAGTACTTC.

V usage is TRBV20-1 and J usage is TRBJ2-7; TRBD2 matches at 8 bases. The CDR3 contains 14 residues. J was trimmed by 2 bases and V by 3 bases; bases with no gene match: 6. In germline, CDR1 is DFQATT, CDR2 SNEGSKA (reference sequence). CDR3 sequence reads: CSARKLAEPYEQYF. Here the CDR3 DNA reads TGCAGTGCTAGGAAACTAGCGGAACCCTACGAGCAGTACTTC.

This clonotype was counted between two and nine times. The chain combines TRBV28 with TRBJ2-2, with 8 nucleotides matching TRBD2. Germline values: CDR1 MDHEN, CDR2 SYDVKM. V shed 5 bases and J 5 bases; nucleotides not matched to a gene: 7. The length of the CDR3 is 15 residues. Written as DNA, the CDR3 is TGTGCCAGCAGTCCCGGGGGGGCGAGGACCGGGGAGCTGTTTTTT. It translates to CASSPGGARTGELFF.

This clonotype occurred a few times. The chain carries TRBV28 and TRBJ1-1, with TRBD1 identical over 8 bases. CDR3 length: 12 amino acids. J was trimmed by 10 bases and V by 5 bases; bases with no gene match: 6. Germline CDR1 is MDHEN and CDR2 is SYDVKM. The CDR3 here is CASSRQGSRAFF. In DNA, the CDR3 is TGTGCCAGCAGTCGACAGGGGTCGCGAGCTTTCTTT.

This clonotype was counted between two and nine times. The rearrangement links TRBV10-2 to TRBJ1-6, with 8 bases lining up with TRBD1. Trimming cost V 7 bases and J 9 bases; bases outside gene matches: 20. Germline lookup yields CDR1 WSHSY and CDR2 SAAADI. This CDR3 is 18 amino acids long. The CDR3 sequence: CASTHSRGPEDLGSPLHF. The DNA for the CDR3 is TGCGCCAGCACCCATAGCAGGGGGCCCGAAGACTTGGGTTCACCCCTCCACTTT.

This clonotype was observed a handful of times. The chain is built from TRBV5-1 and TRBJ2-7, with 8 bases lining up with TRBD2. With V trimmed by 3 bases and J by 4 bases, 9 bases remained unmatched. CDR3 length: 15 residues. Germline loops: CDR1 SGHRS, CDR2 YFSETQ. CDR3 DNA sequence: TGCGCCAGCAGCTCAGGGTCACTAGCGGATTACGAGCAGTACTTC. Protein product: CASSSGSLADYEQYF.

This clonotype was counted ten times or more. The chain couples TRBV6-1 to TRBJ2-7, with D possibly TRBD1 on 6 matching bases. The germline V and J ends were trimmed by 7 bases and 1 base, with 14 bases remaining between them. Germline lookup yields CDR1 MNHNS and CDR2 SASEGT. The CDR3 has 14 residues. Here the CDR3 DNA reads TGTGCCAGCAACCCAAACGACAGGTCCTACGAGCAGTACTTC. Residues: CASNPNDRSYEQYF.

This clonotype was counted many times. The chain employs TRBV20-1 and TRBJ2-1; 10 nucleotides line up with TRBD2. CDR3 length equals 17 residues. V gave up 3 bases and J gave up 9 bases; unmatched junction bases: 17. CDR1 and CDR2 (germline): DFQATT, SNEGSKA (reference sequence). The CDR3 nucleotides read TGCAGTGCTAGGAGAGGGACTAGCGCAACTCTGGGGAGTGAGCAGTTCTTC. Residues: CSARRGTSATLGSEQFF.

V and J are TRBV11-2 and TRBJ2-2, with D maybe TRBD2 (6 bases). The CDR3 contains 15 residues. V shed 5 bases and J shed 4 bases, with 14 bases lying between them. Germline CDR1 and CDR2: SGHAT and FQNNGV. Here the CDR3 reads CASSLSSAGTGELFF. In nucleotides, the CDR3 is TGTGCCAGCAGCCTCTCTAGCGCGGGCACCGGGGAGCTGTTTTTT.

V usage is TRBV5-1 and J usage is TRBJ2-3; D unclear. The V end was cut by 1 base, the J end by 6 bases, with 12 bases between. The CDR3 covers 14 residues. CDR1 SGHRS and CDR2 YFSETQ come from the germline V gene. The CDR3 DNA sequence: TGCGCCAGCAGCTTGTCCGGGTTTGGGGATACGCAGTATTTT. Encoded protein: CASSLSGFGDTQYF.

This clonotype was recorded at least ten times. The CDR3 loop is CASSQGRQAAPNYGYTF. DNA for the CDR3: TGTGCCAGCAGCCAAGGGCGGCAGGCCGCACCTAACTATGGCTACACCTTC. This sequence joins TRBV3-1 and TRBJ1-2; D gene uncertain. Trimming stripped 1 base from V and 0 bases from J, with 15 bases between. The CDR3 consists of 17 residues. Germline V CDR1 and CDR2: LGHDT, YNNKEL (reference sequence).

CDR3 amino acids: CASSLISGTLSYEQYF. The DNA for the CDR3 is TGTGCCAGCAGTTTAATCTCCGGGACACTATCCTACGAGCAGTACTTC. This rearrangement joins TRBV28 to TRBJ2-7, with D possibly TRBD1 on 6 matching bases. Per germline, CDR1 MDHEN and CDR2 SYDVKM. The CDR3 consists of 16 residues. V was shortened by 2 bases and J by 1 base, with 15 bases between the two germline ends.

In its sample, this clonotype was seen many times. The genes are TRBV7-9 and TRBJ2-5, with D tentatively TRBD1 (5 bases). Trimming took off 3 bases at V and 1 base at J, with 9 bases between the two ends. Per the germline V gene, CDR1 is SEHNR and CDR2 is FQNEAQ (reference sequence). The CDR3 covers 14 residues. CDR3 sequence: CASSFRQLQETQYF. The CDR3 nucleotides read TGTGCCAGCAGCTTTAGACAGCTCCAAGAGACCCAGTACTTC.

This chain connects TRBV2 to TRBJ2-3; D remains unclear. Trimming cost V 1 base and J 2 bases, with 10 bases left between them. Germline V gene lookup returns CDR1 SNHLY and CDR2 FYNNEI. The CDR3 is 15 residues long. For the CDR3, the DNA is TGTGCCAGCAGTGAAGAGACACCACTCACAGATACGCAGTATTTT. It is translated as CASSEETPLTDTQYF.

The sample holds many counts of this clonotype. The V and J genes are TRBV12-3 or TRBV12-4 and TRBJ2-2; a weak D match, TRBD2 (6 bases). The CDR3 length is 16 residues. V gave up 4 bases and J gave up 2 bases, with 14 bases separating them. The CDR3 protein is CASSSIRRVNTGELFF. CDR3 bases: TGTGCCAGCAGTTCGATCCGGAGGGTTAACACCGGGGAGCTGTTTTTT.